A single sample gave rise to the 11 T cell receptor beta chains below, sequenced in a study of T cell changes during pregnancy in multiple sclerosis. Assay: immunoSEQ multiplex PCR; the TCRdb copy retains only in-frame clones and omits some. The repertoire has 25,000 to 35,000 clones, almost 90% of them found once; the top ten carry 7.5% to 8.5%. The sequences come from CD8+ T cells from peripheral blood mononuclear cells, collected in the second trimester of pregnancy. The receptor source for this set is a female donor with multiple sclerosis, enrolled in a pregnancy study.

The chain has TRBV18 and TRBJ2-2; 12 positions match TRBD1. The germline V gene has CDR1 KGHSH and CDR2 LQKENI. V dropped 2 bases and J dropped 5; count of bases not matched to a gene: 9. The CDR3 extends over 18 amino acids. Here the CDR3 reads CASSPTTGQGALTGELFF. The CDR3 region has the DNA TGTGCCAGCTCACCAACGACGGGACAGGGGGCCTTGACCGGGGAGCTGTTTTTT.

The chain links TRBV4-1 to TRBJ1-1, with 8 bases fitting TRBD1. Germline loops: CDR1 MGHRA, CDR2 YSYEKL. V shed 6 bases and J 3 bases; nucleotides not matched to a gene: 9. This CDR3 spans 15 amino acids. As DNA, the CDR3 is TGCGCCAGCAGGCCAAGGACAGGGTTGGACACTGAAGCTTTCTTT. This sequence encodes CASRPRTGLDTEAFF.

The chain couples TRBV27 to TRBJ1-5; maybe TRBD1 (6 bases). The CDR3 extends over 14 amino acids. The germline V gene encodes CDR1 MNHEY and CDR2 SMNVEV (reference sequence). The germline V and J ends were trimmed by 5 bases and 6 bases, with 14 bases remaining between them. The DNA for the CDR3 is TGTGCCAGCAGTCCCGTTGGGGGGGCTCAGCCCCAGCATTTT. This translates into CASSPVGGAQPQHF.

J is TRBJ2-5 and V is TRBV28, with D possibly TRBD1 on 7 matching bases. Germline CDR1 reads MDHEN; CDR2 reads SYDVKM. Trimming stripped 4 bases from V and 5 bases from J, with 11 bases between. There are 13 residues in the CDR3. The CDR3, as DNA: TGTGCCAGCAGTTCAGGGGGGCAGGAGACCCAGTACTTC. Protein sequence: CASSSGGQETQYF. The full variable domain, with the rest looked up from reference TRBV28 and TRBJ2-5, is DVKVTQSSRYLVKRTGEKVFLECVQDMDHENMFWYRQDPGLGLRLIYFSYDVKMKEKGDIPEGYSVSREKKERFSLILESASTNQTSMYLCASSSGGQETQYFGPGTRLLVL.

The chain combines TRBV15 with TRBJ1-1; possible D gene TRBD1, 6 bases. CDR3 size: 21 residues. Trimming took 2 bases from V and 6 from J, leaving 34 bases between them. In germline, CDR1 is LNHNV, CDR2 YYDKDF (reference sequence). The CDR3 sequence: CATSRQPGHQPDDYNNAEAFF. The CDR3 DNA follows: TGTGCCACCAGCAGACAACCGGGACACCAACCAGACGATTATAATAACGCTGAAGCTTTCTTT. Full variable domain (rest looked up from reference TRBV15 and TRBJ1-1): DAMVIQNPRYQVTQFGKPVTLSCSQTLNHNVMYWYQQKSSQAPKLLFHYYDKDFNNEADTPDNFQSRRPNTSFCFLDIRSPGLGDTAMYLCATSRQPGHQPDDYNNAEAFFGQGTRLTVV.

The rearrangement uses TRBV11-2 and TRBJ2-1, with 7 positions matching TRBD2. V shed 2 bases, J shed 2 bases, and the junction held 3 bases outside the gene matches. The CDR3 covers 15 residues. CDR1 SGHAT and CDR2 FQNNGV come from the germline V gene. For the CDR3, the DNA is TGTGCCAGCAGCTTAAGCAGCGGGGCCTACAATGAGCAGTTCTTC. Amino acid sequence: CASSLSSGAYNEQFF.

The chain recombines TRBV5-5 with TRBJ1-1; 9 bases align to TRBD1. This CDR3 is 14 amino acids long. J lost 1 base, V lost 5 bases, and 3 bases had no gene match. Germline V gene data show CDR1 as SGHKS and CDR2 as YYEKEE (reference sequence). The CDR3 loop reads CASRLTGGNTEAFF. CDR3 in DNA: TGTGCCAGCAGACTGACAGGGGGGAACACTGAAGCTTTCTTT.

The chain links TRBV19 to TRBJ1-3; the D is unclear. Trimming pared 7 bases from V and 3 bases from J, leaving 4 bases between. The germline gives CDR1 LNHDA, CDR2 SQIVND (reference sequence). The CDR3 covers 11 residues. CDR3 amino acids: CASIYGNTIYF. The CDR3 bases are TGTGCCAGTATTTATGGAAACACCATATATTTT.

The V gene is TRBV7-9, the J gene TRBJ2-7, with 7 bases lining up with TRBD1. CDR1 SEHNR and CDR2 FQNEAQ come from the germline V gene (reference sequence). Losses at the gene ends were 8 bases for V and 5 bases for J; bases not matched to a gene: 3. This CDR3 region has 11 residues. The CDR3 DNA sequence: TGTGCCAGCCAGGGGGTGGACGAGCAGTACTTC. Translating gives CASQGVDEQYF.

The CDR3: CASSEEEGGTGELFF. The CDR3 DNA is TGTGCCAGCAGTGAAGAGGAGGGCGGCACCGGGGAGCTGTTTTTT. This chain connects TRBV6-1 to TRBJ2-2, with D possibly matching TRBD2 (6 bases). Trimming removed 1 base at V and 4 bases at J, with 10 bases between. The CDR3 has 15 residues. CDR1 is MNHNS and CDR2 is SASEGT in the germline V gene.

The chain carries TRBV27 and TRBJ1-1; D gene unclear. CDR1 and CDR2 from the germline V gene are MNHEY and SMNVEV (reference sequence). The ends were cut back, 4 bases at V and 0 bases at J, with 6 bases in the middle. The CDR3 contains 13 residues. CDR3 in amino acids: CASSWAMNTEAFF. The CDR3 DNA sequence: TGTGCCAGCAGTTGGGCAATGAACACTGAAGCTTTCTTT.